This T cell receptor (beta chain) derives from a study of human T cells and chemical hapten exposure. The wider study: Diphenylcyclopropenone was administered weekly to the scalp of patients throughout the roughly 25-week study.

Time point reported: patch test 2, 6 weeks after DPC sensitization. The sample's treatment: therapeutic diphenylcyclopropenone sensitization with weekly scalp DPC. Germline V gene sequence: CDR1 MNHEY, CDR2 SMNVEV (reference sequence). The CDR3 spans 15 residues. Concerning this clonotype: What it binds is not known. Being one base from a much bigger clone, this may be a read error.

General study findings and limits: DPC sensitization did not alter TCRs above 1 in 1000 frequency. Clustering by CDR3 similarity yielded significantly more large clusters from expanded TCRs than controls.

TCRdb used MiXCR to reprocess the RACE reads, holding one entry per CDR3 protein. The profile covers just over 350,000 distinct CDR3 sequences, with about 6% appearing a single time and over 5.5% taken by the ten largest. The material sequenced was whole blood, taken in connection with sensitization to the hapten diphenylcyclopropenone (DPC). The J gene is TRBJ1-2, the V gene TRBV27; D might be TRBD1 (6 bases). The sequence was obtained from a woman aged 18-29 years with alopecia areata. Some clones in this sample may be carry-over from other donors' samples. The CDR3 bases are TGTGCCAGCAGTCCTCTACAGGGCGGATACTATGGCCACACCTTC. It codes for CASSPLQGGYYGHTF.